The entry that follows covers one T cell receptor (beta chain) sequence. CDR1 is LNHNV and CDR2 is YYDKDF in the germline V gene (reference sequence). There are 14 residues in the CDR3. V shed 1 base and J shed 8 bases, with 14 bases lying between them. The source of the sample is a study of blood T cell repertoires in COVID-19. Here immunoSEQ multiplex PCR was the method, and the copy in TCRdb shows in-frame clones only, minus some. The top ten hold 2.5% to 3.5% of the sample, which has about 50,000 clones, roughly four fifths seen once. What was sequenced was peripheral blood. J is TRBJ1-1 and V is TRBV15, with D hard to call. The sequence derives from a woman in her sixties with acute or convalescent COVID-19. The CDR3 bases are TGTGCCACCAGCAGAGCACTTTTGGGAGAAGAAGCTTTCTTT. It translates to CATSRALLGEEAFF.